This T cell receptor (beta chain) appears in the sequencing data of a study of blood T cell repertoires in COVID-19. For the study at large: Some COVID-19 samples were acute and others convalescent; all came from the United States, Italy and Spain.

V shed 8 bases, J shed 3 bases, and the junction held 6 bases outside the gene matches. The CDR3 has 13 residues. Sequencing was performed with immunoSEQ multiplex PCR; in TCRdb, only in-frame clones are kept and a portion is missing. The sample lists hundreds of thousands of clones, approximately 86% occurring once. This TCR came from a woman aged 25 to 39 with acute COVID-19. The chain is built from TRBV12-3 or TRBV12-4 and TRBJ1-2, with 7 bases matching TRBD1. Source material: PBMCs or T cells enriched from blood (not recorded which). The CDR3 spells CASVQGLHYGYTF. The DNA of the CDR3 is TGTGCCAGCGTACAGGGGTTGCACTATGGCTACACCTTC.